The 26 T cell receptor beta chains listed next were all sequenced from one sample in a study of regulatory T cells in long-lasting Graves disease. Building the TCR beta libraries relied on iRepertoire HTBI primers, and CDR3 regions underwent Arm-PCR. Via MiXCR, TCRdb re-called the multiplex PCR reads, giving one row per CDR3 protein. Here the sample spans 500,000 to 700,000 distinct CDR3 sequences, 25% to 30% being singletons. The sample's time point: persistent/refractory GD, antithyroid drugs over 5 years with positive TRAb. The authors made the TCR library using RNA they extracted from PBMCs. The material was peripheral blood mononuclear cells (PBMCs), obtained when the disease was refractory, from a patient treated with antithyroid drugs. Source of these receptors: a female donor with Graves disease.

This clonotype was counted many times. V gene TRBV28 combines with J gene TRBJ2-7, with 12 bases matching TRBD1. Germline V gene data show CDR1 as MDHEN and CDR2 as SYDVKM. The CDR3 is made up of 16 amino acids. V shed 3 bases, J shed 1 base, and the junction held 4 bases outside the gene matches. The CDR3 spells CASSFRDRGQSYEQYF. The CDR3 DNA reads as TGTGCCAGCAGTTTTAGGGACAGGGGGCAGTCCTACGAGCAGTACTTC.

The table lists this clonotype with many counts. CDR3 coding DNA: TGTGCCACCAGCAAAGACCACTCCTACGAGCAGTACTTC. Protein sequence: CATSKDHSYEQYF. V usage is TRBV15 and J usage is TRBJ2-7, with no clear D. Germline assignment: CDR1 LNHNV and CDR2 YYDKDF (reference sequence). The CDR3 totals 13 residues. The germline V and J ends were trimmed by 4 bases and 0 bases, with 7 bases remaining between them.

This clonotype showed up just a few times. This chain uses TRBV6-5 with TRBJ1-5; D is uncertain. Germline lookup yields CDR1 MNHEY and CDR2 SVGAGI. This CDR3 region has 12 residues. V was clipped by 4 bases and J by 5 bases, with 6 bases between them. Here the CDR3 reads CASSSVDQPQHF. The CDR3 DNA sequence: TGTGCCAGCAGTTCCGTAGATCAGCCCCAGCATTTT.

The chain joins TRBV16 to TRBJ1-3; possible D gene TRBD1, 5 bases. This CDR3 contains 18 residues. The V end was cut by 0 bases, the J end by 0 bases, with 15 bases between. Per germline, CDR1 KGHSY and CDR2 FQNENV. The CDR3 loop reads CASSQSPWGGHSGNTIYF. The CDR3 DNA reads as TGTGCCAGCAGCCAATCCCCTTGGGGCGGGCACTCTGGAAACACCATATATTTT.

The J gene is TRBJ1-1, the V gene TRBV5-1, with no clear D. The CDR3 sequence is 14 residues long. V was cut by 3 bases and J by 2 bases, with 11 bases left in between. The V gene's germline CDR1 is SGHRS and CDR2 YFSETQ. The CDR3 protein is CASSSQGFNTEAFF. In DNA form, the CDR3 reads TGCGCCAGCAGCTCACAAGGCTTTAACACTGAAGCTTTCTTT.

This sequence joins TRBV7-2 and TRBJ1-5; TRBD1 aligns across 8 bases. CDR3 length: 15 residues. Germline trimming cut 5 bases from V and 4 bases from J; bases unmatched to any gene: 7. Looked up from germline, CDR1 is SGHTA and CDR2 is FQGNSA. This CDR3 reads CASSALTGVNQPQHF. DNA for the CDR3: TGTGCCAGCAGCGCCCTGACAGGGGTAAATCAGCCCCAGCATTTT.

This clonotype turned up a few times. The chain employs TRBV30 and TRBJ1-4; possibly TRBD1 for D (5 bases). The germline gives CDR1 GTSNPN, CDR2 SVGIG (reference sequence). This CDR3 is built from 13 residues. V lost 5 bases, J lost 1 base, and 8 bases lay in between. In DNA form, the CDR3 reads TGTGCCTGGGGGCAGGGAACTAATGAAAAACTGTTTTTT. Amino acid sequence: CAWGQGTNEKLFF. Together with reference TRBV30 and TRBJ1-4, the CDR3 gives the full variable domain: SQTIHQWPATLVQPVGSPLSLECTVEGTSNPNLYWYRQAAGRGLQLLFYSVGIGQISSEVPQNLSASRPQDRQFILSSKKLLLSDSGFYLCAWGQGTNEKLFFGSGTQLSVL.

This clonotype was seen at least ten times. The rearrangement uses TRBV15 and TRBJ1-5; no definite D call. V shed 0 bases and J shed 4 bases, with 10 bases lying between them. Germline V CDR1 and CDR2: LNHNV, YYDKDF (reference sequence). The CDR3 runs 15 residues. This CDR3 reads CATSRDLQRNQPQHF. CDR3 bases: TGTGCCACCAGCAGAGATCTACAGCGAAATCAGCCCCAGCATTTT.

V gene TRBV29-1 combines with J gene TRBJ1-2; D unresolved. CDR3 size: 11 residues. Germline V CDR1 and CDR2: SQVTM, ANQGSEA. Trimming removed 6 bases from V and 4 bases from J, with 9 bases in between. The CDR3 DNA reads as TGCAGCGTCGCCACTAGCTATGGCTACACCTTC. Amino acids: CSVATSYGYTF.

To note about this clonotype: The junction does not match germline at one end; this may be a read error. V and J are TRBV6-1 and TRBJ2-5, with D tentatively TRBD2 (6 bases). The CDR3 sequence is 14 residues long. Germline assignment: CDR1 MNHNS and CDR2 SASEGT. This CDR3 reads CASVLRDFQGTQYF. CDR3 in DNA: TGTGCCAGCGTACTCCGGGACTTCCAAGGGACCCAGTACTTC.

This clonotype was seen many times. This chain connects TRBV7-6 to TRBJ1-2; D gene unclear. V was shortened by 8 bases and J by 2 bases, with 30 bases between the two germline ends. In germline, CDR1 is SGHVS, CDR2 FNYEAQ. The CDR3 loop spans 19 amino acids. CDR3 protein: CASCLRTRPPRRQNYGYTF. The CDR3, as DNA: TGTGCCAGCTGCCTAAGAACAAGGCCACCACGAAGGCAAAACTATGGCTACACCTTC.

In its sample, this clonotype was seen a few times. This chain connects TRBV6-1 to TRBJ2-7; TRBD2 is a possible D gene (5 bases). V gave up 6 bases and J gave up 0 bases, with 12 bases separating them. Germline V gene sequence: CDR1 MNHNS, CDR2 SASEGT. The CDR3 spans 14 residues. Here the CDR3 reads CASSSGILSYEQYF. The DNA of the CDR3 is TGTGCCAGCAGCTCCGGGATCCTCTCCTACGAGCAGTACTTC.

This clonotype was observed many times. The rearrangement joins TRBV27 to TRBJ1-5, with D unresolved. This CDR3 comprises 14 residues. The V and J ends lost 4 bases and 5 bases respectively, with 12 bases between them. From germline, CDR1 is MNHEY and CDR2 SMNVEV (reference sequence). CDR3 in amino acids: CASSSAGPHQPQHF. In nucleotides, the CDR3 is TGTGCCAGCAGTTCGGCCGGCCCTCATCAGCCCCAGCATTTT.

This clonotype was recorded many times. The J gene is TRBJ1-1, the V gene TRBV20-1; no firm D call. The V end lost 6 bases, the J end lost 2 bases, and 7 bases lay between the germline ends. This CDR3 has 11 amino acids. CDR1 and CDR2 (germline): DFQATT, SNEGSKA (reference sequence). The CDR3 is CSAPRNTEAFF. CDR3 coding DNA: TGCAGTGCCCCGCGAAACACTGAAGCTTTCTTT.

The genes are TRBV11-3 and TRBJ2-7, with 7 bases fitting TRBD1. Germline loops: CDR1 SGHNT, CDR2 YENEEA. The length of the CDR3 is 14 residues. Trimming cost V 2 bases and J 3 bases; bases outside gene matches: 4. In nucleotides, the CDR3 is TGTGCCAGCAGCTTAAGAGGGGGCGACTACGAGCAGTACTTC. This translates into CASSLRGGDYEQYF. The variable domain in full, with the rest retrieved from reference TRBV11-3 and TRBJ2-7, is EAGVVQSPRYKIIEKKQPVAFWCNPISGHNTLYWYLQNLGQGPELLIRYENEEAVDDSQLPKDRFSAERLKGVDSTLKIQPAELGDSAVYLCASSLRGGDYEQYFGPGTRLTVT.

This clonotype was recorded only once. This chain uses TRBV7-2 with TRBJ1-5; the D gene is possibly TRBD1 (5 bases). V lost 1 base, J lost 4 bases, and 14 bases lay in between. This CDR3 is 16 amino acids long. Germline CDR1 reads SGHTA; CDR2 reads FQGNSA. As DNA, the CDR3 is TGTGCCAGCAGCTTAGTGGTAGGGGTCTTTAATCAGCCCCAGCATTTT. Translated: CASSLVVGVFNQPQHF.

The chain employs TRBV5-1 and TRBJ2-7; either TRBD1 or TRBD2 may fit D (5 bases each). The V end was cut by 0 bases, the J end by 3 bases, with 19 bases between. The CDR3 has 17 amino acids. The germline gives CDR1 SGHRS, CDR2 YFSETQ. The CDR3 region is CASSLAGRRAGYYEQYF. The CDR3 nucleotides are TGCGCCAGCAGCTTGGCGGGGCGTCGCGCCGGATACTACGAGCAGTACTTC. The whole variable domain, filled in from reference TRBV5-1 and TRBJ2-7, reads KAGVTQTPRYLIKTRGQQVTLSCSPISGHRSVSWYQQTPGQGLQFLFEYFSETQRNKGNFPGRFSGRQFSNSRSEMNVSTLELGDSALYLCASSLAGRRAGYYEQYFGPGTRLTVT.

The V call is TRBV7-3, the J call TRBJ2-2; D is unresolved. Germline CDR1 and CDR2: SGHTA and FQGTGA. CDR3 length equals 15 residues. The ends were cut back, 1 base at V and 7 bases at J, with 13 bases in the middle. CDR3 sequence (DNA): TGTGCCAGCAGCTTAAATCGATTGGGCGGCGGGGAGCTGTTTTTT. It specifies CASSLNRLGGGELFF.

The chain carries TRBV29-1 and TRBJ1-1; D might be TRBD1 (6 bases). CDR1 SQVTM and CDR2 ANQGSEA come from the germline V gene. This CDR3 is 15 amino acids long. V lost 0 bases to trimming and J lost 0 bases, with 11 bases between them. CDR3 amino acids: CSVEEGGALNTEAFF. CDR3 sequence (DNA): TGCAGCGTTGAAGAAGGGGGGGCCCTGAACACTGAAGCTTTCTTT.

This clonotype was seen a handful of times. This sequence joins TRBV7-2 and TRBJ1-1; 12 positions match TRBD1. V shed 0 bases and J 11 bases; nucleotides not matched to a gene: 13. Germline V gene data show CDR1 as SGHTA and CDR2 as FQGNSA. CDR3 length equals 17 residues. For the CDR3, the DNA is TGTGCCAGCAGCTTAGCCGGGACCTTCGGGACAGGGGGCATGGCTTTCTTT. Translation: CASSLAGTFGTGGMAFF.

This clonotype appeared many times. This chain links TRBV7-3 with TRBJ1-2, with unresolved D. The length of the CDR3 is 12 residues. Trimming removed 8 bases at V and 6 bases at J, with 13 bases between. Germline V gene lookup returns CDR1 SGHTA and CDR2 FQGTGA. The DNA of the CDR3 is TGTGCCAGCGGGGATTGGGGTCATGGCTACACCTTC. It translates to CASGDWGHGYTF. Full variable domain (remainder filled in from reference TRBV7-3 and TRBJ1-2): GAGVSQTPSNKVTEKGKYVELRCDPISGHTALYWYRQSLGQGPEFLIYFQGTGAADDSGLPNDRFFAVRPEGSVSTLKIQRTERGDSAVYLCASGDWGHGYTFGSGTRLTVV.

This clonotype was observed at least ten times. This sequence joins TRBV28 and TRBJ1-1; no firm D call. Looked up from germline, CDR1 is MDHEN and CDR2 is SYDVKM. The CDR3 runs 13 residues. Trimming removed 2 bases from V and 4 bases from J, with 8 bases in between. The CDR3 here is CASSLNSITEAFF. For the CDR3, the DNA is TGTGCCAGCAGTTTAAACAGTATCACTGAAGCTTTCTTT.

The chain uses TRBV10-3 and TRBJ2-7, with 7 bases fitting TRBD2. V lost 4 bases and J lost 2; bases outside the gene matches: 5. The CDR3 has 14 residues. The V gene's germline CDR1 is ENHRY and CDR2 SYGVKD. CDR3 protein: CAISGTSDTYEQYF. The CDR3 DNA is TGTGCCATCAGTGGAACTAGCGACACCTACGAGCAGTACTTC.

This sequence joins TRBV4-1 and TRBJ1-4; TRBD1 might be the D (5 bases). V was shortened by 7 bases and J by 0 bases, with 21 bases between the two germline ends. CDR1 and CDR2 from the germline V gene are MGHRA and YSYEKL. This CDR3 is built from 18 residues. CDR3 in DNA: TGCGCCAGCACCAGAATGATGGCAGGGAGTGCAACTAATGAAAAACTGTTTTTT. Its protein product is CASTRMMAGSATNEKLFF.

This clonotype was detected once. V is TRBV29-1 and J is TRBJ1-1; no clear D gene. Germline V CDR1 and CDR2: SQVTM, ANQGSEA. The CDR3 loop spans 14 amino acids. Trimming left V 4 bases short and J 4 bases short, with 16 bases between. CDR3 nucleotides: TGCAGCGTTGGGGCCACCCAGGTGGCCACTGAAGCTTTCTTT. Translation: CSVGATQVATEAFF.

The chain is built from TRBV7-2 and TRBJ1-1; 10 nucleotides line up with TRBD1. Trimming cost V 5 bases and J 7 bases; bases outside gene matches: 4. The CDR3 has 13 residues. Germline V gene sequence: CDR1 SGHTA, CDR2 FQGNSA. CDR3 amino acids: CASSTGQGYEAFF. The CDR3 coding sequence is TGTGCCAGCAGCACGGGACAGGGGTATGAAGCTTTCTTT.